The 10 T cell receptor beta chains reported below all come from one sample, sequenced in a study of T cells in Graves' hyperthyroidism and ophthalmopathy. The investigators amplified TCR beta CDR3 regions from RNA transcripts. The HTBI primer set served for first-round RT-PCR of the TCR CDR3. Using its own MiXCR run on the multiplex PCR reads, TCRdb lists one record per CDR3 protein. The sample yields hundreds of thousands of distinct CDR3 sequences, about 25% seen once. The specimen sequenced was blood. These receptor sequences come from a woman between 40 and 55 years old with Graves' ophthalmopathy.

Comments on this clonotype: A much bigger clone sits one base away, suggesting this may be a read error. This chain connects TRBV4-1 to TRBJ1-5, with TRBD1 matching over 9 bases. Germline lookup yields CDR1 MGHRA and CDR2 YSYEKL. This CDR3 has 17 amino acids. The CDR3 protein is CASSQGRLTGGNQPKHF. The CDR3 DNA is TGCGCCAGCAGCCAAGGGCGTCTCACAGGGGGCAATCAGCCCAAGCATTTT.

This clonotype showed up many times. The chain recombines TRBV30 with TRBJ2-7, with TRBD2 matching 12 bases. This CDR3 has 12 amino acids. With 4 bases clipped from V and 6 bases from J, the junction kept 1 base outside the gene matches. CDR1 GTSNPN and CDR2 SVGIG come from the germline V gene (reference sequence). CDR3 sequence: CAWTGLAGEQYF. As DNA, the CDR3 is TGTGCCTGGACGGGACTAGCGGGCGAGCAGTACTTC.

This clonotype was recorded at least ten times. The V gene is TRBV3-1, the J gene TRBJ1-2; TRBD1 might be the D (5 bases). Germline CDR1 LGHDT, CDR2 YNNKEL (reference sequence). V was pared by 2 bases and J by 3 bases, with 16 bases between. This CDR3 has 16 residues. CDR3 DNA: TGTGCCAGCAGCCAAAGGCCAGGGAATGCCTACTATGGCTACACCTTC. Translating it yields CASSQRPGNAYYGYTF.

This clonotype was recorded at least ten times. The CDR3 here is CASATGGTAAFF. CDR3 nucleotides: TGTGCCAGCGCTACTGGGGGGACGGCAGCTTTCTTT. This rearrangement joins TRBV11-2 to TRBJ1-1; TRBD1 is a possible D gene (5 bases). The CDR3 spans 12 residues. The V gene's germline CDR1 is SGHAT and CDR2 FQNNGV. The germline V and J ends were trimmed by 8 bases and 10 bases, with 17 bases remaining between them.

This clonotype was seen more than once but under ten times. The chain links TRBV30 to TRBJ1-5; the match to TRBD1 covers 7 bases. Germline V gives CDR1 GTSNPN, CDR2 SVGIG (reference sequence). Trimming cost V 3 bases and J 3 bases; bases outside gene matches: 8. The CDR3 contains 15 residues. CDR3 amino acids: CAWSHAGTANQPQHF. CDR3 DNA sequence: TGTGCCTGGAGCCACGCCGGGACAGCCAATCAGCCCCAGCATTTT.

This clonotype was picked up many times. Here the CDR3 DNA reads TGTGCCAGCAGTTTAGAGGGGGACACTGAAGCTTTCTTT. The encoded protein is CASSLEGDTEAFF. The chain is built from TRBV27 and TRBJ1-1, with D maybe TRBD1 (6 bases). The V end lost 2 bases, the J end lost 3 bases, and 7 bases lay between the germline ends. Looked up from germline, CDR1 is MNHEY and CDR2 is SMNVEV (reference sequence). This CDR3 has 13 residues.

This clonotype was seen repeatedly, ten times or more. This chain connects TRBV7-9 to TRBJ2-7, with D uncertain. The CDR3 has 13 amino acids. CDR1 is SEHNR and CDR2 is FQNEAQ in the germline V gene (reference sequence). V dropped 3 bases and J dropped 5 bases, with 11 bases sitting between them. CDR3 protein: CASSFGLGDEQYF. The CDR3, as DNA: TGTGCCAGCAGCTTCGGGCTAGGCGACGAGCAGTACTTC.

In this sample, this clonotype turned up many times. CDR3 protein: CASSESGGYGYTF. For the CDR3, the DNA is TGTGCCAGCAGTGAATCGGGCGGCTATGGCTACACCTTC. The chain joins TRBV6-1 to TRBJ1-2; D is undetermined. CDR1 is MNHNS and CDR2 is SASEGT in the germline V gene. V dropped 2 bases and J dropped 4 bases, with 8 bases sitting between them. CDR3 length: 13 residues.

The chain uses TRBV11-2 and TRBJ2-7, with a possible D match to TRBD1 (6 bases). V was cut by 2 bases and J by 2 bases, with 13 bases left in between. This CDR3 is built from 15 residues. CDR1 and CDR2 (germline): SGHAT, FQNNGV. The CDR3 loop is CASSLSGTPTYEQYF. CDR3 coding DNA: TGTGCCAGCAGCTTATCCGGGACACCGACCTACGAGCAGTACTTC.

In regard to this clonotype: A read error may produce the germline difference seen at one junction end. The rearrangement links TRBV12-3 or TRBV12-4 to TRBJ2-5; tentative D call: TRBD1 (5 bases). CDR3 length equals 16 residues. The CDR3 spells CAISDGRGQAVQTQYF. The CDR3 DNA reads as TGTGCCATCAGTGATGGAAGGGGTCAGGCGGTCCAGACCCAGTACTTC.